Following are 29 T cell receptor beta chains from one sample sequenced in a study of cytomegalovirus exposure and HLA in healthy donors. The PCR was carried out with 60 Vbeta primers and 13 Jbeta primers. The table came from immunoSEQ multiplex PCR; TCRdb's copy has only in-frame clones and leaves some out. Among a few hundred thousand clones listed, about 89% were seen once. The sequencing sample was made of PBMCs. These receptors were taken from a woman aged 18-29 years in good health and CMV-seronegative.

This clone was seen a handful of times. The rearrangement links TRBV29-1 to TRBJ2-7; D perhaps matches TRBD1 (6 bases). This CDR3 has 14 amino acids. The V gene lost 4 bases and the J gene lost 3 bases, with 16 bases spanning the gap. CDR1 and CDR2 from the germline V gene are SQVTM and ANQGSEA. The CDR3 bases are TGCAGCGTTGTTTGGACAGCGACTATCTACGAGCAGTACTTC. It is translated as CSVVWTATIYEQYF.

V usage is TRBV9 and J usage is TRBJ1-1; 11 nucleotides align to TRBD1. Per germline, CDR1 SGDLS and CDR2 YYNGEE. With 0 bases clipped from V and 4 bases from J, the junction kept 2 bases outside the gene matches. The CDR3 length is 15 residues. This CDR3 is CASSVEGTGGTEAFF. CDR3 in DNA: TGTGCCAGCAGCGTAGAAGGGACAGGGGGCACTGAAGCTTTCTTT.

The chain is built from TRBV19 and TRBJ1-1; D is possibly TRBD1 (5 bases). The CDR3 has 15 residues. CDR1 is LNHDA and CDR2 is SQIVND in the germline V gene (reference sequence). V gave up 3 bases and J gave up 9 bases, with 20 bases separating them. CDR3 nucleotide sequence: TGTGCCAGTAGTATTACAAATGGGGCGTCACCCCAAGCTTTCTTT. Its protein is CASSITNGASPQAFF.

The chain couples TRBV6-1 to TRBJ2-5; weak D call: TRBD1 (6 bases). CDR1 and CDR2 from the germline V gene are MNHNS and SASEGT. Trimming stripped 4 bases from V and 4 bases from J, with 10 bases between. The CDR3 is 13 residues long. The DNA of the CDR3 is TGTGCCAGCAGTGGCCAAGGGGGAGAGACCCAGTACTTC. Encoded protein: CASSGQGGETQYF.

The rearrangement uses TRBV6-5 and TRBJ1-1, with a tentative D call TRBD1 (5 bases). V shed 9 bases and J shed 4 bases, with 18 bases lying between them. Germline V lookup: CDR1 MNHEY, CDR2 SVGAGI. This CDR3 is 14 amino acids long. The DNA of the CDR3 is TGTGCCAGTACCCCAGGGAAGTCAGGCACTGAAGCTTTCTTT. Amino acids: CASTPGKSGTEAFF.

The chain has TRBV6-4 and TRBJ1-2; D uncertain. CDR1 and CDR2 from the germline V gene are MRHNA and SNTAGT. The CDR3 runs to 15 residues. Deletions cut 6 bases from V and 5 bases from J, with 19 bases between. The CDR3 DNA sequence: TGTGCCAGCAGACAAGGCCACTCTATAGCTTATGGCTACACCTTC. Residues: CASRQGHSIAYGYTF.

V usage is TRBV6-1 and J usage is TRBJ2-1; D unclear. Looked up from germline, CDR1 is MNHNS and CDR2 is SASEGT. V lost 3 bases, J lost 4 bases, and 4 bases lay in between. The CDR3 has 12 amino acids. In nucleotides, the CDR3 is TGTGCCAGCAGTGAGAGTTACAATGAGCAGTTCTTC. Translated, it gives CASSESYNEQFF.

This clone was found once. The genes are TRBV6-5 and TRBJ1-2; tentatively, D is TRBD1 (5 bases). CDR1 MNHEY and CDR2 SVGAGI come from the germline V gene. V lost 2 bases to trimming and J lost 4 bases, with 14 bases between them. This CDR3 is built from 15 residues. The CDR3 is CASSYNSPGIYGYTF. In DNA, the CDR3 is TGTGCCAGCAGTTACAACTCACCAGGGATCTATGGCTACACCTTC.

The chain is built from TRBV6-5 and TRBJ2-7; 9 positions agree with TRBD2. This CDR3 is built from 15 residues. J lost 6 bases, V lost 0 bases, and 6 bases had no gene match. The germline V gene has CDR1 MNHEY and CDR2 SVGAGI. CDR3 sequence: CASSYSPGLAREQYF. The CDR3 region has the DNA TGTGCCAGCAGTTACTCCCCGGGACTAGCTCGCGAGCAGTACTTC.

The chain couples TRBV27 to TRBJ1-4; 9 nucleotides agree with TRBD1. This CDR3 contains 14 residues. V trimming: 4 bases; J trimming: 10 bases; junction bases outside the gene matches: 7. CDR1 MNHEY and CDR2 SMNVEV come from the germline V gene (reference sequence). Here the CDR3 reads CASSSRDRVGKLFF. The DNA for the CDR3 is TGTGCCAGCAGTTCTAGGGACAGGGTGGGAAAACTGTTTTTT.

This clone was seen a few times. The chain combines TRBV4-1 with TRBJ1-1; maybe TRBD1 (6 bases). Trimming stripped 3 bases from V and 2 bases from J, with 16 bases between. Germline CDR1 is MGHRA and CDR2 is YSYEKL. The CDR3 is 16 residues long. The CDR3 DNA sequence: TGCGCCAGCAGCCAGACCCAAAACAGGGTTAACACTGAAGCTTTCTTT. This gives the protein CASSQTQNRVNTEAFF.

This chain connects TRBV11-3 to TRBJ1-5; D gene uncertain. The length of the CDR3 is 13 residues. Germline CDR1 SGHNT, CDR2 YENEEA. The germline V and J ends were trimmed by 3 bases and 4 bases, with 7 bases remaining between them. The CDR3 bases are TGTGCCAGCAGCTTTGGGCGAAATCAGCCCCAGCATTTT. Residues: CASSFGRNQPQHF.

The chain uses TRBV10-1 and TRBJ2-1, with TRBD1 matching over 7 bases. With 1 base clipped from V and 15 bases from J, the junction kept 15 bases outside the gene matches. CDR1 is WNHNN, CDR2 SYGVQD, per germline (reference sequence). The CDR3 extends over 15 amino acids. This chain's CDR3 is CASSEWTGGIQRAFF. For the CDR3, the DNA is TGCGCCAGCAGTGAGTGGACAGGTGGAATCCAACGTGCGTTCTTC.

J is TRBJ2-1 and V is TRBV7-3, with D perhaps matching TRBD2 (7 bases). V lost 0 bases and J lost 8, with 14 bases in between. The CDR3 consists of 15 residues. CDR1 SGHTA and CDR2 FQGTGA come from the germline V gene. CDR3 sequence (DNA): TGTGCCAGCAGCTTAACGGTGGGGGGGCGATATGAGCAGTTCTTC. Its protein product is CASSLTVGGRYEQFF. Full variable domain (remainder filled in from reference TRBV7-3 and TRBJ2-1): GAGVSQTPSNKVTEKGKYVELRCDPISGHTALYWYRQSLGQGPEFLIYFQGTGAADDSGLPNDRFFAVRPEGSVSTLKIQRTERGDSAVYLCASSLTVGGRYEQFFGPGTRLTVL.

The chain uses TRBV6-5 and TRBJ2-5, with D possibly being TRBD1 (6 bases). This CDR3 region has 13 residues. Trimming removed 2 bases from V and 4 bases from J, with 8 bases in between. CDR1 is MNHEY and CDR2 is SVGAGI in the germline V gene. CDR3 in DNA: TGTGCCAGCAGTTACGACAGGAGAGAGACCCAGTACTTC. Protein product: CASSYDRRETQYF.

The J gene is TRBJ2-7, the V gene TRBV10-3; the D gene is possibly TRBD2 (5 bases). CDR3 length: 16 amino acids. Trimming removed 3 bases at V and 2 bases at J, with 17 bases between. Germline V gene data show CDR1 as ENHRY and CDR2 as SYGVKD. This chain's CDR3 is CAISDTGKPQPYEQYF. The CDR3 DNA reads TGTGCCATCAGTGATACCGGGAAACCACAACCCTACGAGCAGTACTTC.

V usage is TRBV5-6 and J usage is TRBJ2-3; 10 nucleotides line up with TRBD2. This CDR3 has 17 residues. The germline V gene has CDR1 SGHDT and CDR2 YYEEEE. Trimming took 2 bases from V and 2 from J; bases not matched to a gene: 8. As DNA, the CDR3 is TGTGCCAGCAGCTTTATTCTAGCGGGGGCCTACACAGATACGCAGTATTTT. Translating gives CASSFILAGAYTDTQYF.

V and J are TRBV7-2 and TRBJ1-3; TRBD1 matches 7 bases. Trimming removed 3 bases from V and 4 bases from J; junction bases left unmatched: 3. Germline CDR1 reads SGHTA; CDR2 reads FQGNSA. The CDR3 runs to 14 residues. The CDR3 loop is CASSLPGQGNTIYF. CDR3 nucleotide sequence: TGTGCCAGCAGCTTGCCGGGACAGGGAAACACCATATATTTT.

This chain joins TRBV7-6 and TRBJ2-2, with 9 bases lining up with TRBD2. Looked up from germline, CDR1 is SGHVS and CDR2 is FNYEAQ. There are 17 residues in the CDR3. V trimming: 2 bases; J trimming: 3 bases; junction bases outside the gene matches: 7. The CDR3 loop reads CASSLSSGSLYTGELFF. The CDR3, as DNA: TGTGCCAGCAGCTTAAGTAGCGGGAGTTTGTACACCGGGGAGCTGTTTTTT.

The rearrangement joins TRBV4-1 to TRBJ1-2; 9 bases fit TRBD1. V was clipped by 4 bases and J by 6 bases; unmatched bases: 12. CDR3 length: 16 amino acids. Germline values: CDR1 MGHRA, CDR2 YSYEKL. CDR3 coding DNA: TGCGCCAGCAGCCCACGGGAGGGACAGGGCTACCATGGCTACACCTTC. Translation gives CASSPREGQGYHGYTF.

The chain uses TRBV29-1 and TRBJ1-2; 10 nucleotides agree with TRBD1. Per the germline V gene, CDR1 is SQVTM and CDR2 is ANQGSEA. CDR3 length: 17 amino acids. V lost 5 bases, J lost 2 bases, and 14 bases stayed unmatched. The CDR3: CSVLSRTGGSINYGYTF. CDR3 coding DNA: TGCAGCGTTCTATCCCGGACAGGGGGGTCGATCAACTATGGCTACACCTTC.

The chain uses TRBV10-1 and TRBJ2-7; the match to TRBD2 covers 8 bases. J was trimmed by 3 bases and V by 4 bases; bases with no gene match: 2. This CDR3 has 13 residues. Looked up from germline, CDR1 is WNHNN and CDR2 is SYGVQD (reference sequence). The CDR3 region has the DNA TGCGCCAGCAGTGTAACTAGCGGCTACGAGCAGTACTTC. The encoded protein is CASSVTSGYEQYF.

This clone was detected only once. The V call is TRBV5-6, the J call TRBJ2-2; 8 positions agree with TRBD2. V was pared by 0 bases and J by 2 bases, with 6 bases of the junction left unmatched. Germline values: CDR1 SGHDT, CDR2 YYEEEE. The CDR3 extends over 17 amino acids. Here the CDR3 DNA reads TGTGCCAGCAGCTTGGTAGGCGGGGGGCTAAACACCGGGGAGCTGTTTTTT. It translates to CASSLVGGGLNTGELFF.

The V and J genes are TRBV4-1 and TRBJ1-1; 8 bases fit TRBD1. Germline V lookup: CDR1 MGHRA, CDR2 YSYEKL. V gave up 1 base and J gave up 1 base; unmatched junction bases: 8. This CDR3 spans 17 amino acids. In DNA, the CDR3 is TGCGCCAGCAGCCAAGTTGACAGGGGAGCGGCGAACACTGAAGCTTTCTTT. It codes for CASSQVDRGAANTEAFF.

The CDR3 sequence is CASSPQTGEETQYF. CDR3 coding DNA: TGTGCCAGCAGCCCACAGACAGGTGAAGAGACCCAGTACTTC. The V gene is TRBV7-9, the J gene TRBJ2-5; weak D call: TRBD1 (6 bases). The V gene's germline CDR1 is SEHNR and CDR2 FQNEAQ (reference sequence). This CDR3 region has 14 residues. V lost 5 bases, J lost 3 bases, and 13 bases lay in between.

This clone was seen just once. The chain employs TRBV6-5 and TRBJ2-5; D might be TRBD2 (7 bases). Germline lookup yields CDR1 MNHEY and CDR2 SVGAGI. Deletions cut 3 bases from V and 2 bases from J, with 13 bases between. The CDR3 has 15 amino acids. The CDR3 loop reads CASSYRGGLQETQYF. The CDR3 region has the DNA TGTGCCAGCAGTTATAGGGGGGGGCTTCAAGAGACCCAGTACTTC.

The chain uses TRBV7-3 and TRBJ2-5; 7 bases fit TRBD1. The CDR3 has 14 residues. Germline V CDR1 and CDR2: SGHTA, FQGTGA. V shed 0 bases and J 5 bases; nucleotides not matched to a gene: 3. The CDR3 protein is CASSLTGGMETQYF. CDR3 in DNA: TGTGCCAGCAGCTTAACAGGGGGCATGGAGACCCAGTACTTC.

The V call is TRBV27, the J call TRBJ1-3; weak D call: TRBD1 (6 bases). CDR1 and CDR2 from the germline V gene are MNHEY and SMNVEV (reference sequence). V was pared by 5 bases and J by 4 bases, with 18 bases between. The CDR3 totals 16 residues. The CDR3 spells CASSLTRQAFGNTIYF. For the CDR3, the DNA is TGTGCCAGCAGTCTAACGCGACAGGCCTTCGGAAACACCATATATTTT.

This clone was picked up a small number of times. This chain connects TRBV20-1 to TRBJ1-2; possibly TRBD1 for D (5 bases). Per germline, CDR1 DFQATT and CDR2 SNEGSKA (reference sequence). This CDR3 has 11 residues. The CDR3 DNA follows: TGCACAGGTTTTGCGGGGGATGGCTACACCTTC. It specifies CTGFAGDGYTF.